Reported below is one T cell receptor beta chain. Antigen: not known. Germline V lookup: CDR1 SNHLY, CDR2 FYNNEI. This CDR3 is built from 18 residues. With 5 bases clipped from V and 4 bases from J, the junction kept 11 bases outside the gene matches. This specimen belongs to a study of shared clonotypes between healthy human individuals. Here immunoSEQ multiplex PCR was the method, and the copy in TCRdb shows in-frame clones only, minus some. The table includes 950,000 to 1,200,000 clones, about 80% detected once. Study observations and caveats: Clonotypes shared by all four sorted-subset donors had higher generation probabilities than non-shared clonotypes. Generally, naive subsets came out with larger estimated richness than memory subsets.

The TCR comes from a man aged 18 to 29 in good health. Some clones in this sample may be carry-over from other donors' samples. Sample: memory CD4+ T cells from PBMCs. Documented subset: CD45RA-negative fraction. The V call is TRBV2, the J call TRBJ2-3; 14 bases match TRBD2. Written as DNA, the CDR3 is TGTGCCAGCAGTCGCCCCGGGACTAGCGGGAGTACAGCAGATACGCAGTATTTT. It codes for CASSRPGTSGSTADTQYF.